These T cell receptor beta chains were read from a single sample in a study of vaccination effects on CD4 cells after COVID-19. Their specific antigens are unknown. Sequencing used immunoSEQ multiplex PCR; TCRdb keeps in-frame clones, though not all of them. The table records 50,000 to 70,000 clones, under 80% of them present only once. The sequencing here drew on CD4+ T cells from PBMCs cultured without peptide, taken after COVID-19 vaccination. Receptors originate from a human donor who received a COVID-19 vaccine. CDR3s include the opening cysteine and the closing phenylalanine or tryptophan. D genes are given only for firm matches. Size tells how often a clone was seen (once, few, many) or the class of an expanded clone, and some rows leave it out.

j_call | clone_size | v_call | cdr3_length | d_call | cdr3_nt | cdr3_aa
TRBJ2-5 | - | TRBV7-3 | 13 | TRBD1 | TGTGCCAGCAGCTCAGGGGGTACGGAGACCCAGTACTTC | CASSSGGTETQYF
TRBJ2-2 | few | TRBV3-1/TRBV3-2 | 12 | - | TGTGCCAGCAGCCAAAAGGGAGGGGAGCTGTTTTTT | CASSQKGGELFF
TRBJ1-1 | - | TRBV3-1/TRBV3-2 | 13 | - | TGTGCCAGCAGTCGCAGTGAGGGGACTGAAGCTTTCTTT | CASSRSEGTEAFF
TRBJ1-2 | - | TRBV20-1 | 11 | - | TGCAGTGCTAGTGTCAACTATGGCTACACCTTC | CSASVNYGYTF
TRBJ2-1 | - | TRBV7-3 | 17 | TRBD2 | TGTGCCAGCAGCCCCCGGGAGCGGGGGCTTTCCTACAATGAGCAGTTCTTC | CASSPRERGLSYNEQFF
TRBJ1-1 | few | TRBV10-3 | 17 | TRBD1 | TGTGCCATCAGTGGTCGAAGGACAGGGGGCGTAGGATCCGACGCTTTCTTT | CAISGRRTGGVGSDAFF
TRBJ2-5 | - | TRBV11-3 | 14 | TRBD1 | TGTGCCAGCAGCAGGGACAGGGGGATAGAGACCCAGTACTTC | CASSRDRGIETQYF
TRBJ2-2 | - | TRBV11-2 | 15 | TRBD2 | TGTGCCAGTCTGTCCGGCGGGACTAGCTCCGGGGAGCTGTTTTTT | CASLSGGTSSGELFF
TRBJ1-1 | - | TRBV24-1 | 15 | - | TGTGCCACCAGTGACACAAAATCCGGGTCCACTGAAGCTTTCTTT | CATSDTKSGSTEAFF
TRBJ1-4 | - | TRBV5-1 | 14 | - | TGCGCCAGCAGCTTCGGGGTTCTAAATGAAAAACTGTTTTTT | CASSFGVLNEKLFF
TRBJ1-3 | - | TRBV3-1/TRBV3-2 | 17 | - | TGTGCCAGCAGCCAAGATCGAGAGGGGAGGCCTGGAAACACCATATATTTT | CASSQDREGRPGNTIYF
TRBJ1-4 | once | TRBV6-2/TRBV6-3 | 15 | - | TGTGCCAGCAGTTTCCAACCGCCCGAGGGGGGAAAACTGTTTTTT | CASSFQPPEGGKLFF
TRBJ1-1 | - | TRBV6-5 | 14 | - | TGTGCCAGCAGGACTCCGGGACTTAACACTGAAGCTTTCTTT | CASRTPGLNTEAFF
TRBJ2-3 | - | TRBV3-1/TRBV3-2 | 14 | - | TGTGCCAGCAGCCAAGCGATCTTAACGGGGGGCCAGTATTTT | CASSQAILTGGQYF
TRBJ1-5 | - | TRBV2 | 13 | TRBD1 | TGTGCCAGCAGGACAGGGGGGGGTCAGCCCCAGCATTTT | CASRTGGGQPQHF
TRBJ1-6 | once | TRBV18 | 15 | - | TGTGCCAGCTCACCGATTCCAGGGTGGAATTCACCCCTCCACTTT | CASSPIPGWNSPLHF
TRBJ2-3 | once | TRBV18 | 13 | TRBD1 | TGTGCCAGCTCAACAGGGGGCGCGGATACGCAGTATTTT | CASSTGGADTQYF